A selection of T cell receptor beta chains follows, all from one sample in a study of T cell repertoires in cytomegalovirus infection. TCRdb recomputed calls from the reads with MiXCR, one row per CDR3 protein. Among roughly 920,000 distinct CDR3 sequences, about a third were seen once, and the ten largest hold around an eighth. Their recognized antigens are unknown. The material sequenced was cultured CD8+ T cells from PBMCs, taken from culture after CMV antigen stimulation. Receptors originate from a human donor in good health (CMV status not recorded). Some clones in this sample may be carry-over from other donors' samples. The CDR3 runs from the conserved cysteine through the conserved F or W.

cdr3_length,j_call,v_call,cdr3_aa
17,TRBJ2-2,TRBV4-1,CASSLGVGGSNTGELFF
13,TRBJ2-1,TRBV12-3/TRBV12-4,CASSFSGLNEQFF
14,TRBJ2-1,TRBV7-8,CASSIRTSGDEQFF
14,TRBJ1-4,TRBV27,CASRRTGGVEKLFF
15,TRBJ2-5,TRBV12-5,CASGETGGYQETQYF
15,TRBJ2-1,TRBV20-1,CSARDWDYSYNEQFF
13,TRBJ1-5,TRBV7-6,CVSSLEGNQPQHF
16,TRBJ1-5,TRBV25-1,CASSEKGGRGNQPQHF
14,TRBJ1-2,TRBV27,CASSPNRGDYGYTF
16,TRBJ1-1,TRBV7-6,CASSLKEGHPDTEAFF
16,TRBJ1-4,TRBV5-4,CASSWTGLDPNEKLFF